The 11 T cell receptor beta chains reported below all come from one sample, sequenced in a study of type 1 regulatory T cells. Study-level points and caveats: Compared with non-Tr1 cells, Tr1 cells showed a narrower TCR repertoire.

Their antigen targets remain unknown. MiXCR, applied by TCRdb to the reads, yields one record per CDR3 protein. The sample yields around 64,000 distinct CDR3 sequences, less than 25% seen once. Sequencing was carried out using cultured type 1 regulatory T (Tr1) cells, either the whole culture or a sorted fraction (not recorded which). The receptor set was obtained from a human donor in good health.

Ten or more counts support this clonotype. V gene TRBV12-3 or TRBV12-4 combines with J gene TRBJ2-2; TRBD1 agrees at 11 bases. V shed 6 bases, J shed 4 bases, and the junction held 7 bases outside the gene matches. CDR3 length: 16 amino acids. In DNA, the CDR3 is TGTGCCAGCAGGCCCGGACAGGGGGCGGGCACCGGGGAGCTGTTTTTT. As protein: CASRPGQGAGTGELFF.

The V call is TRBV19, the J call TRBJ1-1; 7 bases are shared with TRBD1. Germline V gene data show CDR1 as LNHDA and CDR2 as SQIVND (reference sequence). The CDR3 is 12 amino acids. After removal of 7 bases from V and 5 bases from J, the junction contained 4 bases not matched to a gene. The CDR3 DNA follows: TGTGCCAGTATGGGGACAGTGACTGAAGCTTTCTTT. Translation gives CASMGTVTEAFF.

The rearrangement joins TRBV7-9 to TRBJ2-7; no clear D gene. V was cut by 4 bases and J by 10 bases, with 14 bases left in between. Germline CDR1 and CDR2: SEHNR and FQNEAQ (reference sequence). The CDR3 loop spans 12 amino acids. CDR3 DNA: TGTGCCAGCAGCTCTAGTGGGCCCGTACAGTACTTC. Translating gives CASSSSGPVQYF.

This clonotype was counted ten times or more. At one end the junction does not follow the germline gene, possibly because of a read error. The V call is TRBV5-1, the J call TRBJ2-6; D gene ambiguous. The CDR3 runs 13 residues. Germline CDR1 and CDR2: SGHRS and YFSETQ. The CDR3 here is CASSLAGANVLTF. DNA for the CDR3: TGTGCCAGCAGCTTAGCTGGGGCCAACGTCCTGACTTTC.

The rearrangement uses TRBV19 and TRBJ2-1; 8 positions agree with TRBD2. Germline V gene data show CDR1 as LNHDA and CDR2 as SQIVND (reference sequence). Trimming at V came to 3 bases and at J to 6 bases, leaving 4 bases not matched to a gene. This CDR3 has 14 residues. Here the CDR3 DNA reads TGTGCCAGTAGTATTATGGCGGGAGGCAATGAGCAGTTCTTC. This codes for CASSIMAGGNEQFF.

This clonotype was detected a few times. The chain recombines TRBV3-1 with TRBJ1-2; perhaps TRBD1 as D (5 bases). CDR3 length: 15 residues. The ends were cut back, 0 bases at V and 4 bases at J, with 12 bases in the middle. Germline CDR1 is LGHDT and CDR2 is YNNKEL (reference sequence). The CDR3 bases are TGTGCCAGCAGCCAAGAGACAGCTCACACCTATGGCTACACCTTC. It encodes CASSQETAHTYGYTF. The full variable domain, completed using reference TRBV3-1 and TRBJ1-2, is DTAVSQTPKYLVTQMGNDKSIKCEQNLGHDTMYWYKQDSKKFLKIMFSYNNKELIINETVPNRFSPKSPDKAHLNLHINSLELGDSAVYFCASSQETAHTYGYTFGSGTRLTVV.

V usage is TRBV20-1 and J usage is TRBJ2-7, with 7 nucleotides matching TRBD1. The germline gives CDR1 DFQATT, CDR2 SNEGSKA (reference sequence). After removal of 0 bases from V and 9 bases from J, the junction contained 5 bases not matched to a gene. The CDR3 loop spans 12 amino acids. As DNA, the CDR3 is TGCAGTGCTAGAGATAGAGACAGGGTGCAGTACTTC. Translated, it gives CSARDRDRVQYF.

CDR3 residues: CASSPGLAIAEQYF. CDR3 sequence (DNA): TGCGCCAGCAGCCCCGGACTAGCTATCGCCGAGCAGTACTTC. V gene TRBV5-1 combines with J gene TRBJ2-7; 8 bases align to TRBD2. Losses at the gene ends were 4 bases for V and 6 bases for J; bases not matched to a gene: 9. Per germline, CDR1 SGHRS and CDR2 YFSETQ. CDR3 length equals 14 residues.

Only a few counts were recorded for this clonotype. The chain has TRBV10-3 and TRBJ2-5, with TRBD2 identical over 13 bases. Unmatched junction bases numbered 1, after V lost 5 bases and J lost 4 bases. This CDR3 region has 14 residues. Germline CDR1 and CDR2: ENHRY and SYGVKD. CDR3 in amino acids: CAISTSGRGETQYF. The CDR3 DNA follows: TGTGCCATCAGTACTAGCGGGAGGGGAGAGACCCAGTACTTC.

On this clonotype itself: A much larger clonotype is one base distant, so this may be a read error. The genes are TRBV20-1 and TRBJ2-7, with TRBD1 matching 9 bases. Germline CDR1 is DFQATT and CDR2 is SNEGSKA (reference sequence). V shed 6 bases, J shed 3 bases, and the junction held 9 bases outside the gene matches. The CDR3 sequence is 14 residues long. The CDR3 reads CSAATGGSCYEQYF. In DNA form, the CDR3 reads TGCAGTGCAGCTACAGGGGGCTCATGCTACGAGCAGTACTTC.

This clonotype has more than one count but fewer than ten. The J gene is TRBJ2-7, the V gene TRBV5-1; D ambiguous. The V end lost 4 bases, the J end lost 4 bases, and 12 bases lay between the germline ends. CDR1 is SGHRS, CDR2 YFSETQ, per germline. CDR3 length: 13 amino acids. In nucleotides, the CDR3 is TGCGCCAGCAGCATAGGTGAGGCGTACGAGCAGTACTTC. It codes for CASSIGEAYEQYF.